This is a list of T cell receptor beta chains from one sample in a study of blood T cell repertoires in COVID-19. Assay used: immunoSEQ multiplex PCR; TCRdb lists only in-frame clones, some missing. The data contain about 78,000 clones, approximately 80% of them singletons. Sequences were obtained from peripheral blood. Source of these receptors: a man in his fifties or sixties with active or convalescent COVID-19. Each CDR3 is given with its conserved first and last residue. Fields, in order: CDR3 DNA, CDR3 protein, J gene, D gene, clone size, V gene. The D gene is left open where the match is weak. Part of the rows lack a size; the others show once, few, many or a class for expanded clones.

CDR3nt: TGTGCCATCGCGAGGGACTATGGCTACACCTTC
CDR3aa: CAIARDYGYTF
j_gene: TRBJ1-2
d_gene: NA
abundance: NA
v_gene: TRBV10-3

CDR3nt: TGTGCCAGCACCAACCAGGCCGGGGGGGGCTACACCTTC
CDR3aa: CASTNQAGGGYTF
j_gene: TRBJ1-2
d_gene: NA
abundance: NA
v_gene: TRBV7-2

CDR3nt: TGCGCCAGCAGCCAAGAGGCAGGGCGCTCCTACGAGCAGTACTTC
CDR3aa: CASSQEAGRSYEQYF
j_gene: TRBJ2-7
d_gene: NA
abundance: NA
v_gene: TRBV4-1

CDR3nt: TGTGCCAGCAGCATGCGTGGACAGGGGGGCTCCTATGGCTACACCTTC
CDR3aa: CASSMRGQGGSYGYTF
j_gene: TRBJ1-2
d_gene: TRBD1
abundance: NA
v_gene: TRBV9

CDR3nt: TGTGCCAGCAGCCTCAGGGGCCCCAGCCTCACAGATACGCAGTATTTT
CDR3aa: CASSLRGPSLTDTQYF
j_gene: TRBJ2-3
d_gene: NA
abundance: NA
v_gene: TRBV27

CDR3nt: TGTGCCAGCTCACCCGGCACAGGAATAATGGATACGCAGTATTTT
CDR3aa: CASSPGTGIMDTQYF
j_gene: TRBJ2-3
d_gene: NA
abundance: NA
v_gene: TRBV18

CDR3nt: TGTGCCAGTGGGGCCGGGCAGCTGGGCAATCAGCCCCAGCATTTT
CDR3aa: CASGAGQLGNQPQHF
j_gene: TRBJ1-5
d_gene: NA
abundance: NA
v_gene: TRBV19

CDR3nt: TGTGCCAGCAGTTACCAAGACCAGGGGGCGCGGGAGACCCAGTACTTC
CDR3aa: CASSYQDQGARETQYF
j_gene: TRBJ2-5
d_gene: TRBD1
abundance: NA
v_gene: TRBV6-5

CDR3nt: TGTGCCAGCAGTTATTCTAGCTCACCCCTCCACTTT
CDR3aa: CASSYSSSPLHF
j_gene: TRBJ1-6
d_gene: NA
abundance: NA
v_gene: TRBV6-5

CDR3nt: TGTGCCAGCAGCTTAGAGCTCCGGGGAAGCAATGAGCAGTTCTTC
CDR3aa: CASSLELRGSNEQFF
j_gene: TRBJ2-1
d_gene: NA
abundance: few
v_gene: TRBV11-2

CDR3nt: TGTGCCAGCAGCTTAGTTCGGGATGAGCAGTTCTTC
CDR3aa: CASSLVRDEQFF
j_gene: TRBJ2-1
d_gene: NA
abundance: NA
v_gene: TRBV7-2

CDR3nt: TGTGCCAGCAGCTTAGAGGGGGCTGGAGCTGAAGCTTTCTTT
CDR3aa: CASSLEGAGAEAFF
j_gene: TRBJ1-1
d_gene: NA
abundance: NA
v_gene: TRBV11-2

CDR3nt: TGTGCCAGCTCAGGGGGGAACACTGAAGCTTTCTTT
CDR3aa: CASSGGNTEAFF
j_gene: TRBJ1-1
d_gene: TRBD1
abundance: NA
v_gene: TRBV19

CDR3nt: TGTGCCAGCAGTCGACTAGCGGGGGACCTCACAGATACGCAGTATTTT
CDR3aa: CASSRLAGDLTDTQYF
j_gene: TRBJ2-3
d_gene: TRBD2
abundance: NA
v_gene: TRBV2

CDR3nt: TGTGCCAGCAGTGAAGGGCCGCTCTATGGCTACACCTTC
CDR3aa: CASSEGPLYGYTF
j_gene: TRBJ1-2
d_gene: NA
abundance: once
v_gene: TRBV6-1

CDR3nt: TGTGCCAGTAGTGTCCAGGTCGCGGAGACCCAGTACTTC
CDR3aa: CASSVQVAETQYF
j_gene: TRBJ2-5
d_gene: NA
abundance: NA
v_gene: TRBV19

CDR3nt: TGTGCCAGCAGCTTAGAGTCAGGCTCCTATGGCTACACCTTC
CDR3aa: CASSLESGSYGYTF
j_gene: TRBJ1-2
d_gene: NA
abundance: NA
v_gene: TRBV7-9

CDR3nt: TGTGCCAGCAGCTCGAGCGGAGGGACTGGTCAGCCCCAGCATTTT
CDR3aa: CASSSSGGTGQPQHF
j_gene: TRBJ1-5
d_gene: NA
abundance: few
v_gene: TRBV7-2

CDR3nt: TGTGCCAGTAGTGCACTACAGGGTAGTAATGAAAAACTGTTTTTT
CDR3aa: CASSALQGSNEKLFF
j_gene: TRBJ1-4
d_gene: NA
abundance: NA
v_gene: TRBV19

CDR3nt: TGTGCCAGCAGCTCCAGCGGAGGCGGCTATGGCTACACCTTC
CDR3aa: CASSSSGGGYGYTF
j_gene: TRBJ1-2
d_gene: NA
abundance: NA
v_gene: TRBV13

CDR3nt: TGTGCCAGCAGCCAGACAGGGAACCCATCTGGAAACACCATATATTTT
CDR3aa: CASSQTGNPSGNTIYF
j_gene: TRBJ1-3
d_gene: TRBD1
abundance: NA
v_gene: TRBV14

CDR3nt: TGTGCCAGCAGCCAAGCTTGGACAGGGACAGTCTTACATCAGCCCCAGCATTTT
CDR3aa: CASSQAWTGTVLHQPQHF
j_gene: TRBJ1-5
d_gene: TRBD1
abundance: NA
v_gene: TRBV3-1/TRBV3-2

CDR3nt: TGTGCCAGCAGCTCGGGACAGGAGAACAATGAGCAGTTCTTC
CDR3aa: CASSSGQENNEQFF
j_gene: TRBJ2-1
d_gene: TRBD1
abundance: NA
v_gene: TRBV28

CDR3nt: TGTGCCAGCAGCACCTGGACTAGCGGAAACACCGGGGAGCTGTTTTTT
CDR3aa: CASSTWTSGNTGELFF
j_gene: TRBJ2-2
d_gene: TRBD2
abundance: NA
v_gene: TRBV9

CDR3nt: TGTGCCTGGAGTGGGGGCGGGACAGGGGATTTAGAAACTGAAGCTTTCTTT
CDR3aa: CAWSGGGTGDLETEAFF
j_gene: TRBJ1-1
d_gene: TRBD1
abundance: NA
v_gene: TRBV30

CDR3nt: TGTGCCAGCAGCAGGGGGTTGAACACTGAAGCTTTCTTT
CDR3aa: CASSRGLNTEAFF
j_gene: TRBJ1-1
d_gene: TRBD1
abundance: NA
v_gene: TRBV6-2/TRBV6-3

CDR3nt: TGTGCCAGCAGCGATCGGCAGGGGGCTGGAAACACCATATATTTT
CDR3aa: CASSDRQGAGNTIYF
j_gene: TRBJ1-3
d_gene: TRBD1
abundance: NA
v_gene: TRBV9

CDR3nt: TGTGCCAGTAAACTAGCGGGGGTCACAGATACGCAGTATTTT
CDR3aa: CASKLAGVTDTQYF
j_gene: TRBJ2-3
d_gene: TRBD2
abundance: NA
v_gene: TRBV19

CDR3nt: TGTGCCAGCAGCTTGCAACAGGGGGGGAATTCACCCCTCCACTTT
CDR3aa: CASSLQQGGNSPLHF
j_gene: TRBJ1-6
d_gene: TRBD1
abundance: NA
v_gene: TRBV7-9

CDR3nt: TGTGCCAGCAGCTTAGCTACAACCGCCGACGAGCAGTACTTC
CDR3aa: CASSLATTADEQYF
j_gene: TRBJ2-7
d_gene: NA
abundance: NA
v_gene: TRBV11-1

CDR3nt: TGTGCCAGCAGCCCGGGACTAGCGACAGATACGCAGTATTTT
CDR3aa: CASSPGLATDTQYF
j_gene: TRBJ2-3
d_gene: TRBD2
abundance: NA
v_gene: TRBV9

CDR3nt: TGTGCCAGCAGCTTCAGTTCCAACACCGGGGAGCTGTTTTTT
CDR3aa: CASSFSSNTGELFF
j_gene: TRBJ2-2
d_gene: NA
abundance: NA
v_gene: TRBV5-4

CDR3nt: TGTGCCAGCAGCTTGTCCGGGAACTATGGCTACACCTTC
CDR3aa: CASSLSGNYGYTF
j_gene: TRBJ1-2
d_gene: NA
abundance: NA
v_gene: TRBV5-6

CDR3nt: TGTGCCAGCAGCCAAGCGGGTGGAGGAGGCTACACCTTC
CDR3aa: CASSQAGGGGYTF
j_gene: TRBJ1-2
d_gene: NA
abundance: once
v_gene: TRBV14

CDR3nt: TGTGCCAGCAGCTCAAGCTGGGAGACCCAGTACTTC
CDR3aa: CASSSSWETQYF
j_gene: TRBJ2-5
d_gene: NA
abundance: NA
v_gene: TRBV6-2/TRBV6-3

CDR3nt: TGTGCCAGCAGCCAAGATGTGGCAGCCTACAATGAGCAGTTCTTC
CDR3aa: CASSQDVAAYNEQFF
j_gene: TRBJ2-1
d_gene: NA
abundance: NA
v_gene: TRBV4-2

CDR3nt: TGTGCCAGCAGTTTACACAATCAGCCCCAGCATTTT
CDR3aa: CASSLHNQPQHF
j_gene: TRBJ1-5
d_gene: NA
abundance: NA
v_gene: TRBV28

CDR3nt: TGTGCCAGCAGCTTTCAAGGACAGGGGCCCTACGAGCAGTACTTC
CDR3aa: CASSFQGQGPYEQYF
j_gene: TRBJ2-7
d_gene: TRBD1
abundance: NA
v_gene: TRBV7-2

CDR3nt: TGTGCCAGCAGTTCCTACCTAGCGGGGGGCTCCTACGAGCAGTACTTC
CDR3aa: CASSSYLAGGSYEQYF
j_gene: TRBJ2-7
d_gene: TRBD2
abundance: NA
v_gene: TRBV6-2/TRBV6-3

CDR3nt: TGTGCCACCGATAGCGGGGGCGGGCCTACGCAGTATTTT
CDR3aa: CATDSGGGPTQYF
j_gene: TRBJ2-3
d_gene: TRBD2
abundance: few
v_gene: TRBV6-5

CDR3nt: TGTGCCAGCGGGAGCAGGGGCTACAATGAGCAGTTCTTC
CDR3aa: CASGSRGYNEQFF
j_gene: TRBJ2-1
d_gene: NA
abundance: NA
v_gene: TRBV12-3/TRBV12-4

CDR3nt: TGTGCCAGCAGTACCTCGACAGGGAACACCGGGGAGCTGTTTTTT
CDR3aa: CASSTSTGNTGELFF
j_gene: TRBJ2-2
d_gene: NA
abundance: NA
v_gene: TRBV6-6

CDR3nt: TGTGCCAGCAGCGTAGGCGGGGGGAGCATTGACTACGAGCAGTACTTC
CDR3aa: CASSVGGGSIDYEQYF
j_gene: TRBJ2-7
d_gene: TRBD2
abundance: once
v_gene: TRBV9

CDR3nt: TGCAGTGCTAGTAGAACAGGGCCGGGCAATCAGCCCCAGCATTTT
CDR3aa: CSASRTGPGNQPQHF
j_gene: TRBJ1-5
d_gene: NA
abundance: NA
v_gene: TRBV20-1

CDR3nt: TGTGCCAGCAGCCGAGACAGGGGGCAACTCTACGAGCAGTACTTC
CDR3aa: CASSRDRGQLYEQYF
j_gene: TRBJ2-7
d_gene: TRBD1
abundance: NA
v_gene: TRBV5-4

CDR3nt: TGTGCCAGCAGTTACGGGCTCCCCTCCAATGAGCAGTTCTTC
CDR3aa: CASSYGLPSNEQFF
j_gene: TRBJ2-1
d_gene: NA
abundance: few
v_gene: TRBV6-5

CDR3nt: TGTGCCAGCAGTTACGGAGCGATCCCTAGGCTCAATGAGCAGTTCTTC
CDR3aa: CASSYGAIPRLNEQFF
j_gene: TRBJ2-1
d_gene: NA
abundance: once
v_gene: TRBV6-2/TRBV6-3

CDR3nt: TGTGCCAGCAGCGTAGGGCAGGGCCCTAACACTGAAGCTTTCTTT
CDR3aa: CASSVGQGPNTEAFF
j_gene: TRBJ1-1
d_gene: NA
abundance: NA
v_gene: TRBV9

CDR3nt: TGTGCCATCAGTACAGGGGGCGGCGGAAACACCATATATTTT
CDR3aa: CAISTGGGGNTIYF
j_gene: TRBJ1-3
d_gene: TRBD1
abundance: once
v_gene: TRBV10-3

CDR3nt: TGTGCCAGCAGTACCGGGACAGGACTAGCGGGGGGCGCCGGGGAGCTGTTTTTT
CDR3aa: CASSTGTGLAGGAGELFF
j_gene: TRBJ2-2
d_gene: TRBD2
abundance: NA
v_gene: TRBV3-1/TRBV3-2

CDR3nt: TGTGCCAGCAGCCAAGAGGACCAGGGAGGTTATGGCTACACCTTC
CDR3aa: CASSQEDQGGYGYTF
j_gene: TRBJ1-2
d_gene: NA
abundance: NA
v_gene: TRBV14

CDR3nt: TGTGCCAGCACAGGCAGAGATACGCAGTATTTT
CDR3aa: CASTGRDTQYF
j_gene: TRBJ2-3
d_gene: NA
abundance: few
v_gene: TRBV2

CDR3nt: TGTGCCAGCAGCCCGGGACAGGGTAATTCACCCCTCCACTTT
CDR3aa: CASSPGQGNSPLHF
j_gene: TRBJ1-6
d_gene: TRBD1
abundance: NA
v_gene: TRBV5-4

CDR3nt: TGTGCCAGCAGCTTAGGGGACAGGGGCAAGCCCCAGCATTTT
CDR3aa: CASSLGDRGKPQHF
j_gene: TRBJ1-5
d_gene: TRBD1
abundance: NA
v_gene: TRBV7-6

CDR3nt: TGTGCCAGCTCACCACTCAGGGGCATAATCGATGAGCAGTTCTTC
CDR3aa: CASSPLRGIIDEQFF
j_gene: TRBJ2-1
d_gene: NA
abundance: NA
v_gene: TRBV18